This paragraph reports one TCR beta chain. In germline, CDR1 is LGHNA, CDR2 YNFKEQ. The germline V and J ends were trimmed by 0 bases and 7 bases, with 18 bases remaining between them. This CDR3 is 17 amino acids long. This entry is derived from a study of blood T cell repertoires in COVID-19. Sequenced by immunoSEQ multiplex PCR; TCRdb stores in-frame clones only, minus some. The data contain about 140,000 clones, about 86% of them singletons. Sequencing was done on a sample of peripheral blood. V is TRBV4-2 and J is TRBJ1-4; D gene ambiguous. The receptor was isolated from a woman aged 55-70 years with acute or convalescent COVID-19. Written as DNA, the CDR3 is TGTGCCAGCAGCCAAGATCCATCAAGAGGGAGCGCTGAAAAACTGTTTTTT. Translated, it gives CASSQDPSRGSAEKLFF.